Listed below are T cell receptor beta chains from one sample, sequenced in a study of CD8+CD57+ T cells in acquired aplastic anemia. TCRdb re-called the reads with MiXCR, one entry per CDR3 protein. The sample shows about 270,000 distinct CDR3 sequences, less than 85% of them seen only once. Sequences were obtained from sorted CD4+, CD8+, or CD8+CD57+ T cells (not recorded which) from PBMCs. All receptors come from a human donor with aplastic anemia. CDR3s include the opening cysteine and the closing phenylalanine or tryptophan. The order of the fields is J gene, D gene, clone size, V gene, CDR3 DNA, CDR3 protein. D genes are given only for firm matches. For some rows the clone size is stated as once, few or many, or as a class when expanded; others skip it.

TRBJ2-1	-	-	TRBV9	TGTGCCAGCAGCGCCGGGACTGGCGGAACCGATAAGCAGTTCTTC	CASSAGTGGTDKQFF
TRBJ2-6	-	few	TRBV7-8	TGTGCCAGCAGCTTAGCGGGAGGTCCCGATGCGAAGTATCTGACTTTC	CASSLAGGPDAKYLTF
TRBJ1-1	-	-	TRBV20-1	TGCAGTGCTAGTCATTGGGGACTAAAGAACACTGAAGCTTTCTTT	CSASHWGLKNTEAFF
TRBJ2-7	-	-	TRBV2	-	CASSPTSFYNEQFFGPF
TRBJ1-2	-	-	TRBV5-1	TGCGCCAGCAACTCACGGGGCAGGGTCCAGGACTATGGCTACACCTTC	CASNSRGRVQDYGYTF
TRBJ1-1	-	-	TRBV7-3	TGTGCCAGCAGTTCAAACCTGACATGGAACACTGAAGCTTACTTT	CASSSNLTWNTEAYF
TRBJ2-7	-	few	TRBV12-3/TRBV12-4	TGTGCCAGCAGCCCCTCTTACGAGCAGTACTTC	CASSPSYEQYF
TRBJ2-3	-	-	TRBV7-8	TGTGCCAGCAGCACAGAGGGATTGACAGATACGCAGTATTTT	CASSTEGLTDTQYF
TRBJ1-2	-	few	TRBV7-9	TGTGCCAGCAGCTTTCAGAGGGACGGGCTCGTATATGGGTACACCTTC	CASSFQRDGLVYGYTF
TRBJ2-3	-	-	TRBV2	TGTGCCAGCAGCGTAGGTGGGGATCATCAGTATTTT	CASSVGGDHQYF
TRBJ2-3	-	-	TRBV7-9	TGTGCCAGCAGGCACGGGGGCAGAAACGCTCAGTATTTT	CASRHGGRNAQYF
TRBJ2-7	-	-	TRBV7-9	TGTGCCAGCAGCTTGCGTCAAACAGGGAACACTGAAGCTTTC	CASSLRQTGNTEAF
TRBJ2-1	-	-	TRBV20-1	TGCAGTGCTAGAATGAATGAGCAGTTCTTC	CSARMNEQFF
TRBJ2-3	-	once	TRBV7-9	TGTGCCAGCAGCTTTCAAAGAAGTCGGGGGAGCGATGATTTT	CASSFQRSRGSDDF
TRBJ1-5	-	-	TRBV7-2	TGTGCCAGCAGCGTAGGTGACGGGGGCTACAATCAGCCACAGCATTTT	CASSVGDGGYNQPQHF
TRBJ2-1	-	-	TRBV9	-	CASRVGSDSQYFVF
TRBJ2-5	-	-	TRBV7-9	TGTGCCAGCACCCCTTCTTACTCGTACCAAGAGACCCAGTACTTC	CASTPSYSYQETQYF
TRBJ2-2	-	-	TRBV9	TGTGCCAGCGGAGGCACTCCGGAGAGTCAGAACTCCGGGGAGCTGTTTTTT	CASGGTPESQNSGELFF
TRBJ1-6	-	few	TRBV10-3	TGTGCCATCAGTGAAGGGGCAGGGGCCGATTCACCCCTCCACTTT	CAISEGAGADSPLHF
TRBJ2-5	-	once	TRBV7-9	TGTGCCAGCTCCTGGGGGGATGAGCAGGAGATCGGGCCATTC	CASSWGDEQEIGPF
TRBJ2-1	TRBD1	-	TRBV7-3	TGTGCCAGCAGCCCACAGGGGACCTGGGGAAGGACTCAGCAGTTCTTC	CASSPQGTWGRTQQFF